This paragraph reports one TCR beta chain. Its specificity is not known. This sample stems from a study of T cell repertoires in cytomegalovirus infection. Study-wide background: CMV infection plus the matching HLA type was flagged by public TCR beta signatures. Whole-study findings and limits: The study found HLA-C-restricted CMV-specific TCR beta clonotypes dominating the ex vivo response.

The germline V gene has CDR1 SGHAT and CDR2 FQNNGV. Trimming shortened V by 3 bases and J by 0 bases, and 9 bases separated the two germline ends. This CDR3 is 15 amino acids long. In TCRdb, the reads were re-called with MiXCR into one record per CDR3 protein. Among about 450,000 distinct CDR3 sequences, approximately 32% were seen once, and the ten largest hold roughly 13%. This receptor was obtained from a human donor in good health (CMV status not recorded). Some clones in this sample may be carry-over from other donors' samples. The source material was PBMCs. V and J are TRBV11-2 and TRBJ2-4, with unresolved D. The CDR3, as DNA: TGTGCCAGCAGCTTCGTGGTGGGAGCCAAAAACATTCAGTACTTC. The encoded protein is CASSFVVGAKNIQYF. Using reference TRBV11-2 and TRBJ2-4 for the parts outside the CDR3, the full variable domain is EAGVAQSPRYKIIEKRQSVAFWCNPISGHATLYWYQQILGQGPKLLIQFQNNGVVDDSQLPKDRFSAERLKGVDSTLKIQPAKLEDSAVYLCASSFVVGAKNIQYFGAGTRLSVL.